This is a list of T cell receptor beta chains from one sample in a study of blood T cell repertoires in COVID-19. Sequencing was performed with immunoSEQ multiplex PCR; in TCRdb, only in-frame clones are kept and a portion is missing. The table has approximately 100,000 clones, roughly 88% seen once; the top ten hold roughly 12%. Material for sequencing was peripheral blood. Source of these receptors: a human donor in a cohort sampled during active COVID-19. Each CDR3 is given with its conserved first and last residue. Each record gives: D gene, clone size, J gene, V gene, CDR3 DNA, CDR3 protein. The D gene is left open where the match is weak. A row's size may be missing; if present it is once, few, many or a size class.

D gene: .
clone size: .
J gene: TRBJ2-7
V gene: TRBV5-1
CDR3 DNA: TGCGCCAGCAGCTTGGGTGGCGGGGGCATCAACGAGCAGTACTTC
CDR3 protein: CASSLGGGGINEQYF

D gene: TRBD1
clone size: .
J gene: TRBJ2-7
V gene: TRBV11-3
CDR3 DNA: TGTGCCAGCAGCTTAGGGGTGGCAGGGGGCGACGAGCAGTACTTC
CDR3 protein: CASSLGVAGGDEQYF

D gene: TRBD1
clone size: .
J gene: TRBJ2-7
V gene: TRBV28
CDR3 DNA: TGTGCCAGCAGTTTACCCCCTAACCGGGACAGGAACTCCTACGAGCAGTACTTC
CDR3 protein: CASSLPPNRDRNSYEQYF

D gene: TRBD1
clone size: .
J gene: TRBJ1-5
V gene: TRBV6-5
CDR3 DNA: TGTGCCAGCAGCCCGATGGGGCAGGGGGTCACGGCCCAGCATTTT
CDR3 protein: CASSPMGQGVTAQHF

D gene: .
clone size: once
J gene: TRBJ1-6
V gene: TRBV6-2/TRBV6-3
CDR3 DNA: TGTGCCAGCAGTTCCCCGACAGAATATAATTCACCCCTCCACTTT
CDR3 protein: CASSSPTEYNSPLHF

D gene: TRBD2
clone size: .
J gene: TRBJ2-1
V gene: TRBV5-4
CDR3 DNA: TGTGCCAGCAGCTCCAACAGAGCGGGGGGGATATTCGGGGACAATGAGCAGTTCTTC
CDR3 protein: CASSSNRAGGIFGDNEQFF

D gene: TRBD2
clone size: .
J gene: TRBJ2-2
V gene: TRBV19
CDR3 DNA: TGTGCCAGTAGTATCACTAGCGGACCGAACACCGGGGAGCTGTTTTTT
CDR3 protein: CASSITSGPNTGELFF

D gene: .
clone size: .
J gene: TRBJ2-7
V gene: TRBV30
CDR3 DNA: TGTGCCTGGAGTGGGTCACAGGGTGGGGAGCAGTACTTC
CDR3 protein: CAWSGSQGGEQYF

D gene: .
clone size: .
J gene: TRBJ1-6
V gene: TRBV5-1
CDR3 DNA: TGCGCCAGCAGCTTGAATCAACCGGACTTTAATTCACCCCTCCACTTT
CDR3 protein: CASSLNQPDFNSPLHF

D gene: .
clone size: once
J gene: TRBJ2-7
V gene: TRBV28
CDR3 DNA: TGTGCCAGCAGTGCCCCCGGGGGCTACGAGCAGTACTTC
CDR3 protein: CASSAPGGYEQYF

D gene: .
clone size: .
J gene: TRBJ1-5
V gene: TRBV5-5
CDR3 DNA: TGTGCCAGCAGCCGTTCACAGGGTAGCAATCAGCCCCAGCATTTT
CDR3 protein: CASSRSQGSNQPQHF

D gene: TRBD2
clone size: .
J gene: TRBJ2-3
V gene: TRBV7-3
CDR3 DNA: TGTGCCAGCAGCCCATTGGGCGGGAGGGACTTTCCGGATACGCAGTATTTT
CDR3 protein: CASSPLGGRDFPDTQYF

D gene: .
clone size: .
J gene: TRBJ2-3
V gene: TRBV3-1/TRBV3-2
CDR3 DNA: TGTGCCAGCAGCCAAGTTAGAGATACGCAGTATTTT
CDR3 protein: CASSQVRDTQYF

D gene: TRBD2
clone size: .
J gene: TRBJ2-2
V gene: TRBV25-1
CDR3 DNA: TGTGCCAGCAGTGAATCAGGTCCCACTAGCGGGAGTACCGGGGAGCTGTTTTTT
CDR3 protein: CASSESGPTSGSTGELFF

D gene: TRBD2
clone size: .
J gene: TRBJ2-7
V gene: TRBV30
CDR3 DNA: TGTGCACTTCAAAACAGCGGGAGCCTCTCCTACGAGCAGTACTTC
CDR3 protein: CALQNSGSLSYEQYF

D gene: .
clone size: .
J gene: TRBJ1-4
V gene: TRBV6-5
CDR3 DNA: TGTGCCAGCAGGCCCCCCGGAGGGAACGAAAAACTGTTTTTT
CDR3 protein: CASRPPGGNEKLFF

D gene: .
clone size: .
J gene: TRBJ2-3
V gene: TRBV4-2
CDR3 DNA: TGTGCCAGCAGCCAAGCTCCCTTAGGCACAGATACGCAGTATTTT
CDR3 protein: CASSQAPLGTDTQYF

D gene: .
clone size: .
J gene: TRBJ2-1
V gene: TRBV7-9
CDR3 DNA: TGTGCCAGCAGCCGCCCCCCAGCGGATGAGCAGTTCTTC
CDR3 protein: CASSRPPADEQFF

D gene: .
clone size: .
J gene: TRBJ1-4
V gene: TRBV6-2/TRBV6-3
CDR3 DNA: TGTGCCAGCAGTCCCCGAGGAGAAAAACTGTTTTTT
CDR3 protein: CASSPRGEKLFF

D gene: .
clone size: .
J gene: TRBJ2-5
V gene: TRBV6-2/TRBV6-3
CDR3 DNA: TGTGCCAGCAGTTACGAGTTGCGGACACAGAAAGAGACCCAGTACTTC
CDR3 protein: CASSYELRTQKETQYF

D gene: .
clone size: .
J gene: TRBJ2-1
V gene: TRBV2
CDR3 DNA: TGTGCCAGCAGGACGCCCCGGGATGAGCAGTTCTTC
CDR3 protein: CASRTPRDEQFF

D gene: TRBD1
clone size: few
J gene: TRBJ1-2
V gene: TRBV7-3
CDR3 DNA: TGTGCCAGCAGCCCCTGGGACAGGGGCTATGGCTACACCTTC
CDR3 protein: CASSPWDRGYGYTF

D gene: .
clone size: .
J gene: TRBJ2-1
V gene: TRBV7-3
CDR3 DNA: TGTGCCAGCAGCTTAGGGCGTGCCAGTTACAATGAGCAGTTCTTC
CDR3 protein: CASSLGRASYNEQFF

D gene: .
clone size: .
J gene: TRBJ2-3
V gene: TRBV5-5
CDR3 DNA: TGTGCCAGCAGCCTGACGGGGGGCCGCACAGATACGCAGTATTTT
CDR3 protein: CASSLTGGRTDTQYF

D gene: .
clone size: .
J gene: TRBJ2-1
V gene: TRBV9
CDR3 DNA: TGTGCCAGCAGCGTAGGTAGCGGCCCCTACAATGAGCAGTTCTTC
CDR3 protein: CASSVGSGPYNEQFF

D gene: .
clone size: .
J gene: TRBJ2-3
V gene: TRBV27
CDR3 DNA: TGTGCCAGCAGTTTATATGGGGCAGGAGATACGCAGTATTTT
CDR3 protein: CASSLYGAGDTQYF

D gene: .
clone size: .
J gene: TRBJ1-5
V gene: TRBV6-5
CDR3 DNA: TGTGCCACCGGGGGGTCAAGCAATCAGCCCCAGCATTTT
CDR3 protein: CATGGSSNQPQHF

D gene: .
clone size: .
J gene: TRBJ2-2
V gene: TRBV5-4
CDR3 DNA: TGTGCCAGCAGCTTCGCCGGGAACCCCGGGGAGCTGTTTTTT
CDR3 protein: CASSFAGNPGELFF